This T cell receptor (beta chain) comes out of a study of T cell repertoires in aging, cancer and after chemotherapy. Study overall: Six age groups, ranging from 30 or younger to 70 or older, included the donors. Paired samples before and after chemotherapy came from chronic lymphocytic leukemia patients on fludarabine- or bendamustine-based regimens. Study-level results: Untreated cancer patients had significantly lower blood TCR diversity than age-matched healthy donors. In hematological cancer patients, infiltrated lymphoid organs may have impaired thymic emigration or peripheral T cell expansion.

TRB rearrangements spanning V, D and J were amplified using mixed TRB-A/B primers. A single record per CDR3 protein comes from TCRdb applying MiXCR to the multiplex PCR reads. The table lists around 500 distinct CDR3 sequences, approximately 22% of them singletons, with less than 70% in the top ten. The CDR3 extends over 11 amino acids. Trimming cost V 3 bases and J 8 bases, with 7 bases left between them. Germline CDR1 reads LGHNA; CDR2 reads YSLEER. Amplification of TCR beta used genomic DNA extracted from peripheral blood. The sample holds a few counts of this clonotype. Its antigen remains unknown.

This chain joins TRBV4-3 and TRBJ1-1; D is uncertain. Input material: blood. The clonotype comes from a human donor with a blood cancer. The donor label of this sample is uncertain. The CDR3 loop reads CASSHAYEAFF. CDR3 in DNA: TGCGCCAGCAGCCATGCGTACGAAGCTTTCTTT.